A selection of T cell receptor beta chains follows, all from one sample in a study of shared clonotypes between healthy human individuals. Profiling relied on immunoSEQ multiplex PCR, and the TCRdb table lists in-frame clones only, not all of them. The sample lists 2 million to 2.5 million clones; nearly 97% were seen once. Sequenced sample: naive CD4+ T cells sorted from blood. These receptors all come from a man between 18 and 29 years old in good health. The CDR3 runs from the conserved cysteine through the conserved F or W. Fields, in order: V gene, D gene, J gene, clone size, CDR3 protein, CDR3 DNA. D genes are given only for firm matches. Clone size appears in some rows only: once, few, many, or a class for an expanded clone.

v_gene: TRBV7-9
d_gene: TRBD1
j_gene: TRBJ1-2
abundance: .
CDR3aa: CASSPTGGAPYGYTF
CDR3nt: TGTGCCAGCAGCCCAACAGGGGGAGCGCCCTATGGCTACACCTTC

v_gene: TRBV11-2
d_gene: TRBD2
j_gene: TRBJ2-5
abundance: .
CDR3aa: CASSRLAGGGETQYF
CDR3nt: TGTGCCAGCAGCCGGCTAGCGGGAGGCGGAGAGACCCAGTACTTC

v_gene: TRBV4-3
d_gene: TRBD2
j_gene: TRBJ2-1
abundance: .
CDR3aa: CASSQDSPLAGGVYEQFF
CDR3nt: TGCGCCAGCAGCCAAGACTCCCCACTAGCGGGAGGGGTATATGAGCAGTTCTTC

v_gene: TRBV5-1
d_gene: .
j_gene: TRBJ1-1
abundance: .
CDR3aa: CASSSGTANTEAFF
CDR3nt: TGCGCCAGCAGCTCTGGGACGGCGAACACTGAAGCTTTCTTT

v_gene: TRBV5-1
d_gene: TRBD1
j_gene: TRBJ1-3
abundance: once
CDR3aa: CASSQGTGGNTIYF
CDR3nt: TGCGCCAGCAGCCAGGGGACAGGGGGAAACACCATATATTTT

v_gene: TRBV7-2
d_gene: .
j_gene: TRBJ2-1
abundance: once
CDR3aa: CASSLPYSYNEQFF
CDR3nt: TGTGCCAGCAGCTTGCCTTACTCCTACAATGAGCAGTTCTTC

v_gene: TRBV30
d_gene: .
j_gene: TRBJ1-1
abundance: .
CDR3aa: CAWSNQLNTEAFF
CDR3nt: TGTGCCTGGAGTAACCAGTTGAACACTGAAGCTTTCTTT

v_gene: TRBV6-6
d_gene: TRBD1
j_gene: TRBJ2-3
abundance: .
CDR3aa: CASSYSRTGSDTQYF
CDR3nt: TGTGCCAGCAGTTACTCGAGGACAGGGTCAGATACGCAGTATTTT

v_gene: TRBV28
d_gene: TRBD1
j_gene: TRBJ2-5
abundance: .
CDR3aa: CASSSLGTVQETQYF
CDR3nt: TGTGCCAGCAGTTCCTTGGGGACAGTCCAAGAGACCCAGTACTTC

v_gene: TRBV7-3
d_gene: .
j_gene: TRBJ2-2
abundance: few
CDR3aa: CASSSASGPGELFF
CDR3nt: TGTGCCAGCAGCTCCGCCAGCGGACCCGGGGAGCTGTTTTTT

v_gene: TRBV29-1
d_gene: .
j_gene: TRBJ2-3
abundance: once
CDR3aa: CSVDAKSTDTQYF
CDR3nt: TGCAGCGTTGATGCCAAGAGCACAGATACGCAGTATTTT

v_gene: TRBV5-4
d_gene: .
j_gene: TRBJ1-2
abundance: .
CDR3aa: CASSLANGGQGYGYTF
CDR3nt: TGTGCCAGCAGCTTGGCCAATGGGGGGCAGGGCTATGGCTACACCTTC

v_gene: TRBV14
d_gene: .
j_gene: TRBJ2-7
abundance: .
CDR3aa: CASSSTNLYEQYF
CDR3nt: TGTGCCAGCAGCAGCACCAATCTTTACGAGCAGTACTTC

v_gene: TRBV6-5
d_gene: TRBD1
j_gene: TRBJ2-1
abundance: .
CDR3aa: CASSYGQGVYNEQFF
CDR3nt: TGTGCCAGCAGTTACGGACAGGGGGTTTACAATGAGCAGTTCTTC

v_gene: TRBV10-2
d_gene: .
j_gene: TRBJ1-1
abundance: .
CDR3aa: CASSGGITEAFF
CDR3nt: TGCGCCAGCAGTGGGGGGATCACTGAAGCTTTCTTT

v_gene: TRBV27
d_gene: .
j_gene: TRBJ1-5
abundance: few
CDR3aa: CASSPRVTQPQHF
CDR3nt: TGTGCCAGCAGCCCGAGGGTAACACAGCCCCAGCATTTT

v_gene: TRBV10-1
d_gene: .
j_gene: TRBJ1-1
abundance: .
CDR3aa: CASSRTQNTEAFF
CDR3nt: TGCGCCAGCAGTAGGACCCAGAACACTGAAGCTTTCTTT

v_gene: TRBV7-2
d_gene: .
j_gene: TRBJ1-1
abundance: .
CDR3aa: CASSQQENTEAFF
CDR3nt: TGTGCCAGCAGCCAACAGGAGAACACTGAAGCTTTCTTT

v_gene: TRBV29-1
d_gene: .
j_gene: TRBJ1-1
abundance: few
CDR3aa: CSVEGRMNTEAFF
CDR3nt: TGCAGCGTTGAAGGACGGATGAACACTGAAGCTTTCTTT

v_gene: TRBV30
d_gene: .
j_gene: TRBJ2-5
abundance: .
CDR3aa: CAWSVRTQETQYF
CDR3nt: TGTGCCTGGAGTGTACGAACCCAAGAGACCCAGTACTTC

v_gene: TRBV6-6
d_gene: .
j_gene: TRBJ1-2
abundance: .
CDR3aa: CALKKGQGYTF
CDR3nt: TGTGCCTTGAAAAAGGGTCAGGGCTACACCTTC

v_gene: TRBV5-1
d_gene: .
j_gene: TRBJ2-3
abundance: .
CDR3aa: CASSFEGSTDTQYF
CDR3nt: TGCGCCAGCAGCTTTGAAGGGAGCACAGATACGCAGTATTTT

v_gene: TRBV11-2
d_gene: .
j_gene: TRBJ1-2
abundance: .
CDR3aa: CASSPKLPMGYTF
CDR3nt: TGTGCCAGCAGTCCAAAGCTGCCTATGGGCTACACCTTC

v_gene: TRBV5-1
d_gene: .
j_gene: TRBJ2-3
abundance: .
CDR3aa: CASSLEGGSTDTQYF
CDR3nt: TGCGCCAGCAGCTTGGAGGGCGGGAGCACAGATACGCAGTATTTT

v_gene: TRBV30
d_gene: .
j_gene: TRBJ1-5
abundance: few
CDR3aa: CAWSQQGQPQHF
CDR3nt: TGTGCCTGGAGCCAGCAGGGTCAGCCCCAGCATTTT

v_gene: TRBV18
d_gene: .
j_gene: TRBJ1-1
abundance: .
CDR3aa: CASHRDMNTEAFF
CDR3nt: TGTGCCAGCCACAGGGACATGAACACTGAAGCTTTCTTT

v_gene: TRBV11-3
d_gene: TRBD2
j_gene: TRBJ2-7
abundance: .
CDR3aa: CASPWGGNSYEQYF
CDR3nt: TGTGCCAGCCCCTGGGGAGGGAACTCCTACGAGCAGTACTTC

v_gene: TRBV10-3
d_gene: .
j_gene: TRBJ1-3
abundance: .
CDR3aa: CAISGGPGAGNTIYF
CDR3nt: TGTGCCATCAGTGGCGGGCCGGGAGCGGGAAACACCATATATTTT

v_gene: TRBV30
d_gene: .
j_gene: TRBJ2-5
abundance: .
CDR3aa: CAWTPTSFPQSTKTQYF
CDR3nt: TGTGCCTGGACCCCGACGAGTTTTCCCCAGAGTACGAAGACCCAGTACTTC

v_gene: TRBV5-1
d_gene: .
j_gene: TRBJ2-3
abundance: .
CDR3aa: CASSLSVSTDTQYF
CDR3nt: TGCGCCAGCAGCTTAAGCGTTAGCACAGATACGCAGTATTTT

v_gene: TRBV5-1
d_gene: .
j_gene: TRBJ2-5
abundance: .
CDR3aa: CASSLNSIGETQYF
CDR3nt: TGCGCCAGCAGCTTAAACAGCATTGGAGAGACCCAGTACTTC

v_gene: TRBV11-2
d_gene: .
j_gene: TRBJ2-7
abundance: .
CDR3aa: CASSLATFTEQYF
CDR3nt: TGTGCCAGCAGCTTAGCAACCTTTACCGAGCAGTACTTC

v_gene: TRBV30
d_gene: .
j_gene: TRBJ2-3
abundance: .
CDR3aa: CAWSKTSSTDTQYF
CDR3nt: TGTGCCTGGAGCAAGACAAGTAGCACAGATACGCAGTATTTT

v_gene: TRBV2
d_gene: TRBD2
j_gene: TRBJ2-2
abundance: .
CDR3aa: CASRDRLAGDGELFF
CDR3nt: TGTGCCAGCAGGGACCGACTAGCGGGAGACGGGGAGCTGTTTTTT

v_gene: TRBV18
d_gene: TRBD1
j_gene: TRBJ1-2
abundance: .
CDR3aa: CASSQIGQATNYGYTF
CDR3nt: TGTGCCAGCTCACAAATTGGACAGGCGACTAACTATGGCTACACCTTC

v_gene: TRBV30
d_gene: TRBD1
j_gene: TRBJ1-4
abundance: once
CDR3aa: CAWSVQETGVQKLFF
CDR3nt: TGTGCCTGGAGTGTGCAGGAGACAGGGGTCCAAAAACTGTTTTTT

v_gene: TRBV6-1
d_gene: .
j_gene: TRBJ2-1
abundance: .
CDR3aa: CASSAESGLNNEQFF
CDR3nt: TGTGCCAGCAGTGCCGAAAGCGGGCTCAACAATGAGCAGTTCTTC

v_gene: TRBV7-2
d_gene: .
j_gene: TRBJ2-7
abundance: .
CDR3aa: CASSLALMDGGQYF
CDR3nt: TGTGCCAGCAGCTTAGCGCTGATGGACGGAGGGCAGTACTTC

v_gene: TRBV10-3
d_gene: TRBD1
j_gene: TRBJ1-6
abundance: .
CDR3aa: CATRTGEDNSPLHF
CDR3nt: TGTGCCACTAGGACAGGAGAAGATAATTCACCCCTCCACTTT

v_gene: TRBV30
d_gene: TRBD1
j_gene: TRBJ1-5
abundance: .
CDR3aa: CAWSPGGRVNQPQHF
CDR3nt: TGTGCCTGGAGCCCAGGGGGCAGAGTCAATCAGCCCCAGCATTTT

v_gene: TRBV6-5
d_gene: TRBD2
j_gene: TRBJ2-7
abundance: .
CDR3aa: CASSRLGSGTDEQYF
CDR3nt: TGTGCCAGCAGCCGTTTGGGTAGCGGGACCGACGAGCAGTACTTC

v_gene: TRBV30
d_gene: .
j_gene: TRBJ2-7
abundance: .
CDR3aa: CAWSVDVVSYEQYF
CDR3nt: TGTGCCTGGAGTGTGGACGTCGTCTCCTACGAGCAGTACTTC

v_gene: TRBV7-9
d_gene: TRBD1
j_gene: TRBJ1-6
abundance: .
CDR3aa: CASSFGQANSPLHF
CDR3nt: TGTGCCAGCAGCTTTGGACAGGCCAATTCACCCCTCCACTTT

v_gene: TRBV2
d_gene: TRBD1
j_gene: TRBJ1-2
abundance: .
CDR3aa: CASSETGVYAGYTF
CDR3nt: TGTGCCAGCAGTGAAACAGGGGTTTATGCTGGCTACACCTTC

v_gene: TRBV5-1
d_gene: .
j_gene: TRBJ2-1
abundance: .
CDR3aa: CASSQSLGGEQFF
CDR3nt: TGCGCCAGCAGCCAATCGCTGGGGGGTGAGCAGTTCTTC

v_gene: TRBV19
d_gene: TRBD2
j_gene: TRBJ2-2
abundance: .
CDR3aa: CASTQTSGRAPNTGELFF
CDR3nt: TGTGCCAGTACCCAGACTAGCGGGAGGGCTCCGAACACCGGGGAGCTGTTTTTT

v_gene: TRBV6-6
d_gene: .
j_gene: TRBJ1-5
abundance: .
CDR3aa: CASSNTQGSNQPQHF
CDR3nt: TGTGCCAGCAGTAACACACAGGGAAGCAATCAGCCCCAGCATTTT

v_gene: TRBV6-5
d_gene: .
j_gene: TRBJ2-7
abundance: .
CDR3aa: CASSPGAPYEQYF
CDR3nt: TGTGCCAGCAGTCCAGGGGCCCCCTACGAGCAGTACTTC

v_gene: TRBV15
d_gene: .
j_gene: TRBJ2-2
abundance: .
CDR3aa: CATSRDTLNTGELFF
CDR3nt: TGTGCCACCAGCAGAGATACGTTGAACACCGGGGAGCTGTTTTTT

v_gene: TRBV2
d_gene: .
j_gene: TRBJ1-5
abundance: .
CDR3aa: CASSGQGDQPQHF
CDR3nt: TGTGCCAGCAGTGGCCAGGGAGATCAGCCCCAGCATTTT

v_gene: TRBV5-6
d_gene: .
j_gene: TRBJ2-6
abundance: .
CDR3aa: CATSGGIQTDVLTF
CDR3nt: TGTGCCACCTCCGGAGGGATCCAAACGGACGTCCTGACTTTC

v_gene: TRBV21-1
d_gene: .
j_gene: TRBJ2-7
abundance: .
CDR3aa: CASSKFSQGAFSYEQYF
CDR3nt: TGTGCCAGCAGCAAATTCTCCCAGGGGGCCTTCTCCTACGAGCAGTACTTC

v_gene: TRBV7-8
d_gene: .
j_gene: TRBJ1-2
abundance: .
CDR3aa: CASSLGGGVGYTF
CDR3nt: TGTGCCAGCAGTCTTGGGGGCGGGGTTGGCTACACCTTC

v_gene: TRBV5-1
d_gene: .
j_gene: TRBJ1-2
abundance: .
CDR3aa: CASSSEADYGYTF
CDR3nt: TGCGCCAGCTCCTCTGAGGCGGACTACGGCTACACCTTC